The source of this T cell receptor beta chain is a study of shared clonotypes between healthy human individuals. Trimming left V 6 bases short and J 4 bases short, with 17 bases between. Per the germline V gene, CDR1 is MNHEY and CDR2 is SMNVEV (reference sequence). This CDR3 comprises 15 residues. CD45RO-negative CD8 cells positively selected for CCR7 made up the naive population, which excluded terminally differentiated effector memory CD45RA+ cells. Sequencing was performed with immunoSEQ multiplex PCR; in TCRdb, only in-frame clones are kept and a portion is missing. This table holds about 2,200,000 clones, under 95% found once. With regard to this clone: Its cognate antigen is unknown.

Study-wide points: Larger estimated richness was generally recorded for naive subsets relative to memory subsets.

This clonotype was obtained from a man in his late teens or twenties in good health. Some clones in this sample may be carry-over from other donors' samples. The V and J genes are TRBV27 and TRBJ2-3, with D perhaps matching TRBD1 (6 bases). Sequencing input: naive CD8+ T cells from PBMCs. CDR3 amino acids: CASRPQGLGSDTQYF. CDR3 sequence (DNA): TGTGCCAGCAGACCACAGGGATTGGGGTCAGATACGCAGTATTTT.